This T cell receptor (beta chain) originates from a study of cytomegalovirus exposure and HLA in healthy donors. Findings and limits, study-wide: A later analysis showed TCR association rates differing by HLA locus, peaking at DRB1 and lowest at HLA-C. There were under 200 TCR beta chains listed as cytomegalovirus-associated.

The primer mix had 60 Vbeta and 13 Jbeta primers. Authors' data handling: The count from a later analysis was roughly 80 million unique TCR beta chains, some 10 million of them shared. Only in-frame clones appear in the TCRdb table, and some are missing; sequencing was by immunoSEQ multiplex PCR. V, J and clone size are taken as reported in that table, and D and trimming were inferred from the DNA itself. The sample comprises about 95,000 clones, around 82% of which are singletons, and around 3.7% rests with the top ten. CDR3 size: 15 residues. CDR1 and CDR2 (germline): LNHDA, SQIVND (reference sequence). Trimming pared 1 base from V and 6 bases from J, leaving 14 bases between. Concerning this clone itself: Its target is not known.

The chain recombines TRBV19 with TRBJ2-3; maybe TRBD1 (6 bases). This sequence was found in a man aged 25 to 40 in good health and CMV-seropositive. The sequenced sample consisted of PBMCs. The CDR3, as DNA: TGTGCCAGTAGTATAGCCAGGGGCGCGGTTGATACGCAGTATTTT. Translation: CASSIARGAVDTQYF.